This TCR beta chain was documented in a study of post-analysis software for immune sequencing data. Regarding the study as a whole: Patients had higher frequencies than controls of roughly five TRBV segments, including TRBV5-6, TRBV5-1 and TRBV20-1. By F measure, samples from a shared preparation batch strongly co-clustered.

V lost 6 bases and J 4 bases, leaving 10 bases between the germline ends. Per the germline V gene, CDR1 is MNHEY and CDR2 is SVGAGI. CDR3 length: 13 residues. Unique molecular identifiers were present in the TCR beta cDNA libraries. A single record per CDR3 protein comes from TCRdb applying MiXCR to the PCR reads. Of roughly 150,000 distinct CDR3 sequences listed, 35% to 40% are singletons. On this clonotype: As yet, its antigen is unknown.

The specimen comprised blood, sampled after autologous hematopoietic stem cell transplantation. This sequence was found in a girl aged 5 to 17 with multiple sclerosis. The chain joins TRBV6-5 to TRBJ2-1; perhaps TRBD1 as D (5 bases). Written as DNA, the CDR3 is TGTGCCAGCAGAGGGGTGATGTACAATGAGCAGTTCTTC. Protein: CASRGVMYNEQFF.